The 26 T cell receptor beta chains below come from one sample, sequenced in a study of graft-versus-host responses after intestinal transplantation. Clones were sequenced by immunoSEQ multiplex PCR, and TCRdb holds only the in-frame ones, with some missing. Found here are about 4,300 clones, about 72% of them singletons; the top ten hold about 7.2%. Graft specimens yielded both intraepithelial and lamina propria lymphocytes. This specimen consisted of ileum tissue, obtained 9 days after transplant. The receptor set was obtained from a human patient who received an intestinal transplant, so some T cells may come from the graft donor.

The V gene is TRBV28, the J gene TRBJ2-7; D is perhaps TRBD1 or TRBD2 (5 bases each). Germline CDR1 is MDHEN and CDR2 is SYDVKM. CDR3 length equals 14 residues. The ends were cut back, 4 bases at V and 0 bases at J, with 10 bases in the middle. CDR3 bases: TGTGCCAGCAGTTCAGGGAGAAGCTCCTACGAGCAGTACTTC. This gives the protein CASSSGRSSYEQYF.

The chain has TRBV10-3 and TRBJ2-2, with 10 nucleotides matching TRBD2. J lost 4 bases, V lost 1 base, and 6 bases had no gene match. The CDR3 sequence is 17 residues long. Germline lookup yields CDR1 ENHRY and CDR2 SYGVKD. The CDR3 DNA follows: TGTGCCATCAGTGAGTGGCTAGCGGGAGCGAGCACCGGGGAGCTGTTTTTT. As protein: CAISEWLAGASTGELFF.

CDR3: CASSLTGFYGYTF. For the CDR3, the DNA is TGTGCCAGCAGCTTAACAGGGTTCTATGGCTACACCTTC. This sequence joins TRBV7-9 and TRBJ1-2; possible D gene TRBD1, 6 bases. Trimming took off 2 bases at V and 4 bases at J, with 8 bases between the two ends. The CDR3 extends over 13 amino acids. The germline V gene has CDR1 SEHNR and CDR2 FQNEAQ (reference sequence).

The genes are TRBV9 and TRBJ2-1; TRBD2 aligns across 9 bases. Trimming removed 0 bases from V and 8 bases from J; junction bases left unmatched: 9. There are 16 residues in the CDR3. The germline V gene has CDR1 SGDLS and CDR2 YYNGEE. Written as DNA, the CDR3 is TGTGCCAGCAGCGTAGGTAATAGCGGGAGCGCCGATGAGCAGTTCTTC. Amino acid sequence: CASSVGNSGSADEQFF. Full variable domain (outside the CDR3, taken from reference TRBV9 and TRBJ2-1): DSGVTQTPKHLITATGQRVTLRCSPRSGDLSVYWYQQSLDQGLQFLIQYYNGEERAKGNILERFSAQQFPDLHSELNLSSLELGDSALYFCASSVGNSGSADEQFFGPGTRLTVL.

This clone was detected only a few times. The V call is TRBV11-1, the J call TRBJ2-3; D is perhaps TRBD1 (5 bases). This CDR3 is 13 amino acids long. The V gene lost 0 bases and the J gene lost 4 bases, with 5 bases spanning the gap. Germline lookup yields CDR1 SGHAT and CDR2 FQDESV (reference sequence). CDR3 in DNA: TGTGCCAGCAGCTTAGCGGGGCCAGATACGCAGTATTTT. Protein: CASSLAGPDTQYF.

V and J are TRBV11-2 and TRBJ2-1; TRBD2 matches at 8 bases. V lost 3 bases and J lost 5; bases outside the gene matches: 18. CDR3 length: 19 residues. Germline V CDR1 and CDR2: SGHAT, FQNNGV. As DNA, the CDR3 is TGTGCCAGCAGCTTGGCCCCATGGGGAACTAGCGGAACCAACAATGAGCAGTTCTTC. Its protein is CASSLAPWGTSGTNNEQFF. Looking up the rest from reference TRBV11-2 and TRBJ2-1 gives the full variable domain: EAGVAQSPRYKIIEKRQSVAFWCNPISGHATLYWYQQILGQGPKLLIQFQNNGVVDDSQLPKDRFSAERLKGVDSTLKIQPAKLEDSAVYLCASSLAPWGTSGTNNEQFFGPGTRLTVL.

V and J are TRBV18 and TRBJ2-2, with D maybe TRBD1 (6 bases). The CDR3 is 14 amino acids. Germline V gene lookup returns CDR1 KGHSH and CDR2 LQKENI. Trimming took off 3 bases at V and 1 base at J, with 6 bases between the two ends. CDR3 in amino acids: CASSPGQNTGELFF. The DNA for the CDR3 is TGTGCCAGCTCACCGGGACAGAACACCGGGGAGCTGTTTTTT.

J is TRBJ2-3 and V is TRBV6-4; 13 bases map to TRBD2. The CDR3 totals 15 residues. The V gene's germline CDR1 is MRHNA and CDR2 SNTAGT. The ends lost 3 bases at V and 4 bases at J; junction bases unmatched: 1. The CDR3 here is CASSELAGGPDTQYF. The CDR3, as DNA: TGTGCCAGCAGTGAACTAGCGGGAGGGCCAGATACGCAGTATTTT.

The chain's CDR3 is CASSFSGGTGGTEAFF. In DNA form, the CDR3 reads TGTGCCAGCAGCTTCTCGGGGGGGACGGGCGGCACTGAAGCTTTCTTT. V usage is TRBV28 and J usage is TRBJ1-1; D may be TRBD1 (5 bases). The CDR3 is made up of 16 amino acids. In germline, CDR1 is MDHEN, CDR2 SYDVKM. Trimming shortened V by 6 bases and J by 4 bases, and 21 bases separated the two germline ends.

The rearrangement joins TRBV29-1 to TRBJ2-3, with 9 bases fitting TRBD1. The CDR3 consists of 15 residues. The trim removed 6 bases at V and 4 bases at J, leaving 11 bases unmatched. Germline CDR1 reads SQVTM; CDR2 reads ANQGSEA. The CDR3, as DNA: TGCAGCGTGGCCCCACGGGACAGGGCGGCAGATACGCAGTATTTT. It yields the protein CSVAPRDRAADTQYF.

The V gene is TRBV2, the J gene TRBJ2-5; TRBD1 is a possible D gene (6 bases). This CDR3 is built from 17 residues. V was clipped by 5 bases and J by 7 bases, with 26 bases between them. CDR1 and CDR2 (germline): SNHLY, FYNNEI. CDR3 in DNA: TGTGCCAGCAGTCCCCTGAAAGGTGACAGGTACCCGGGGACCCAGTACTTC. It encodes CASSPLKGDRYPGTQYF.

J is TRBJ2-1 and V is TRBV6-4; 12 bases are a match to TRBD2. Unmatched junction bases numbered 9, after V lost 3 bases and J lost 9 bases. The V gene's germline CDR1 is MRHNA and CDR2 SNTAGT. This CDR3 is 16 amino acids long. CDR3 sequence (DNA): TGTGCCAGCAGTGAATTTTCTAGCGGGGGGGATACTGAGCAGTTCTTC. This encodes CASSEFSSGGDTEQFF.

V is TRBV18 and J is TRBJ1-1; 7 nucleotides line up with TRBD1. Germline values: CDR1 KGHSH, CDR2 LQKENI. Trimming cost V 4 bases and J 3 bases; bases outside gene matches: 2. The CDR3 contains 13 residues. CDR3: CASSQGAHTEAFF. The CDR3 DNA is TGTGCCAGCTCACAGGGGGCCCACACTGAAGCTTTCTTT.

This clone was found once. V is TRBV19 and J is TRBJ2-4; 11 bases match TRBD2. J lost 6 bases, V lost 5 bases, and 6 bases had no gene match. The CDR3 runs 15 residues. CDR1 and CDR2 (germline): LNHDA, SQIVND (reference sequence). The CDR3 DNA is TGTGCCAGTAGTTTAGCGGGGGGGGGATTAAACATTCAGTACTTC. Protein sequence: CASSLAGGGLNIQYF.

V gene TRBV10-3 combines with J gene TRBJ1-5, with D possibly matching TRBD1 (5 bases). The ends were cut back, 3 bases at V and 3 bases at J, with 21 bases in the middle. This CDR3 comprises 18 residues. Germline CDR1 ENHRY, CDR2 SYGVKD. The chain's CDR3 is CAISDHFRRQRPNQPQHF. DNA of the CDR3: TGTGCCATCAGTGACCACTTCCGGAGACAGCGACCCAATCAGCCCCAGCATTTT.

V usage is TRBV2 and J usage is TRBJ1-5, with D perhaps TRBD1 (5 bases). This CDR3 has 14 amino acids. Germline V gene sequence: CDR1 SNHLY, CDR2 FYNNEI. Trimming removed 3 bases at V and 7 bases at J, with 13 bases between. The CDR3, as DNA: TGTGCCAGCAGTGAGTGGCAGCGGGGGCAGCCCCAGCATTTT. This sequence encodes CASSEWQRGQPQHF.

J is TRBJ2-3 and V is TRBV7-3; D gene ambiguous. Germline values: CDR1 SGHTA, CDR2 FQGTGA. The CDR3 spans 17 residues. Trimming stripped 2 bases from V and 0 bases from J, with 15 bases between. The DNA of the CDR3 is TGTGCCAGCAGCTTAGTGTACGCGGTTCATAGCACAGATACGCAGTATTTT. It encodes CASSLVYAVHSTDTQYF.

The chain joins TRBV19 to TRBJ1-2, with TRBD1 as a possible D gene (5 bases). CDR3 length equals 13 residues. Per germline, CDR1 LNHDA and CDR2 SQIVND (reference sequence). Trimming shortened V by 6 bases and J by 4 bases, and 12 bases separated the two germline ends. The chain's CDR3 is CASSLTVFYGYTF. The CDR3, as DNA: TGTGCCAGTAGCTTGACAGTCTTCTATGGCTACACCTTC.

The chain has TRBV6-1 and TRBJ2-7, with D possibly TRBD1 on 5 matching bases. Trimming removed 6 bases at V and 4 bases at J, with 19 bases between. The germline CDR1 and CDR2 sequences are MNHNS and SASEGT. This CDR3 region has 15 residues. CDR3 in amino acids: CASRDRWVPGYEQYF. The CDR3 DNA reads TGTGCCAGCAGGGATCGGTGGGTCCCAGGGTACGAGCAGTACTTC.

The rearrangement uses TRBV4-2 and TRBJ1-2; TRBD1 aligns across 8 bases. The length of the CDR3 is 17 residues. Germline V gives CDR1 LGHNA, CDR2 YNFKEQ. V dropped 3 bases and J dropped 4; count of bases not matched to a gene: 13. The CDR3, as DNA: TGTGCCAGCAGCCACCCGACAGGGGCAACTAAAGCCTATGGCTACACCTTC. Translated: CASSHPTGATKAYGYTF.

The V call is TRBV5-1, the J call TRBJ1-1; 7 positions agree with TRBD1. Trimming removed 4 bases from V and 7 bases from J; junction bases left unmatched: 10. Germline assignment: CDR1 SGHRS and CDR2 YFSETQ. The CDR3 spans 14 residues. The CDR3 here is CASSARGWYGEAFF. Here the CDR3 DNA reads TGCGCCAGCAGCGCCAGGGGGTGGTATGGTGAAGCTTTCTTT.

This chain connects TRBV18 to TRBJ1-5, with D hard to call. Deletions cut 0 bases from V and 6 bases from J, with 6 bases between. In germline, CDR1 is KGHSH, CDR2 LQKENI. This CDR3 has 13 residues. The CDR3 spells CASSPPRGQPQHF. The DNA of the CDR3 is TGTGCCAGCTCACCACCGCGGGGTCAGCCCCAGCATTTT.

The V call is TRBV7-8, the J call TRBJ2-7, with 7 bases fitting TRBD2. The length of the CDR3 is 16 residues. The V and J ends lost 5 bases and 3 bases, in that order; junction bases with no gene match: 13. Germline CDR1 SGHVS, CDR2 FQNEAQ. For the CDR3, the DNA is TGTGCCAGCAGCCACATTCGGTGGGGGGGGAGCTACGAGCAGTACTTC. As protein: CASSHIRWGGSYEQYF.

V and J are TRBV18 and TRBJ1-6, with 7 positions matching TRBD1. V was clipped by 6 bases and J by 9 bases; unmatched bases: 14. CDR3 length: 16 residues. The germline V gene encodes CDR1 KGHSH and CDR2 LQKENI. The DNA of the CDR3 is TGTGCCAGCTCCCCAACCGACAGGGCTGTTGGTTCACCCCTCCACTTT. This sequence encodes CASSPTDRAVGSPLHF.

The rearrangement uses TRBV19 and TRBJ1-2; unclear D gene. CDR3 length: 11 residues. Germline values: CDR1 LNHDA, CDR2 SQIVND (reference sequence). Trimming shortened V by 4 bases and J by 8 bases, and 8 bases separated the two germline ends. For the CDR3, the DNA is TGTGCCAGTAGTACTTTTTACGGCTACACCTTC. Protein product: CASSTFYGYTF. The full variable domain, in which reference TRBV19 and TRBJ1-2 provide the parts outside the CDR3, is DGGITQSPKYLFRKEGQNVTLSCEQNLNHDAMYWYRQDPGQGLRLIYYSQIVNDFQKGDIAEGYSVSREKKESFPLTVTSAQKNPTAFYLCASSTFYGYTFGSGTRLTVV.

V is TRBV11-2 and J is TRBJ2-3; weak D call: TRBD2 (5 bases). Germline-derived CDR1 and CDR2 are SGHAT and FQNNGV. V was clipped by 4 bases and J by 1 base, with 15 bases between them. This CDR3 contains 16 residues. CDR3 residues: CASSSQIGSRTDTQYF. In nucleotides, the CDR3 is TGTGCCAGCAGCTCACAGATAGGGAGCCGCACAGATACGCAGTATTTT. Complete variable domain (other parts from reference TRBV11-2 and TRBJ2-3): EAGVAQSPRYKIIEKRQSVAFWCNPISGHATLYWYQQILGQGPKLLIQFQNNGVVDDSQLPKDRFSAERLKGVDSTLKIQPAKLEDSAVYLCASSSQIGSRTDTQYFGPGTRLTVL.